This T cell receptor beta chain is drawn from a study of T-cell reconstitution after alpha-beta-depleted transplantation in children. Unique molecular identifiers were built into the TCRbeta library. TCRdb analysed the PCR reads with MiXCR anew, one entry per CDR3 protein. The sample comprises about 470,000 distinct CDR3 sequences, over 40% of which are singletons, and roughly 27% rests with the top ten. Study-wide results and caveats: After transplant, at about two months, alpha-beta T cells were reportedly derived from several hundred expanded graft clones. One year after transplant, T-cell counts and diversity came mostly from newly produced T cells.

V was cut by 3 bases and J by 5 bases, with 17 bases left in between. The CDR3 spans 14 residues. The germline V gene has CDR1 DFQATT and CDR2 SNEGSKA (reference sequence). Points on this clonotype: The antigen remains unidentified.

The starting material was PBMCs, obtained before TCRalphabeta/CD19-depleted stem cell transplant. This receptor was obtained from a girl aged 2 to 9 with aplastic anemia, due to receive a stem cell transplant. V is TRBV20-1 and J is TRBJ2-7; TRBD2 might be the D (6 bases). Here the CDR3 reads CSARPGVLRDEQYF. The CDR3 region has the DNA TGCAGTGCTAGGCCGGGAGTACTTAGGGACGAGCAGTACTTC.